Following are 21 T cell receptor beta chains from one sample sequenced in a study of technical replicates of blood from a few donors. TCRdb's table, derived via immunoSEQ multiplex PCR, lists solely in-frame clones and lacks some. The data contain around 68,000 clones, under 98% of them singletons. Sequenced: T cells isolated from PBMCs. The receptors derive from a human donor in good health.

This clone came up once. The gene calls are TRBV27 and TRBJ1-5; 8 nucleotides agree with TRBD1. Germline V gene data show CDR1 as MNHEY and CDR2 as SMNVEV (reference sequence). The CDR3 consists of 14 residues. Losses at the gene ends were 6 bases for V and 4 bases for J; bases not matched to a gene: 5. CDR3 sequence: CASSKQGVNQPQHF. For the CDR3, the DNA is TGTGCCAGCAGCAAACAGGGGGTTAATCAGCCCCAGCATTTT.

The chain carries TRBV7-3 and TRBJ2-1; TRBD2 matches 8 bases. The CDR3 is 15 amino acids. Germline CDR1 is SGHTA and CDR2 is FQGTGA. The ends lost 1 base at V and 7 bases at J; junction bases unmatched: 6. CDR3: CASSLSAGGRNEQFF. CDR3 in DNA: TGTGCCAGCAGCTTAAGCGCGGGAGGCCGGAATGAGCAGTTCTTC.

The chain employs TRBV6-5 and TRBJ1-1, with D unclear. Germline V gene lookup returns CDR1 MNHEY and CDR2 SVGAGI. The CDR3 extends over 14 amino acids. Trimming took 6 bases from V and 5 from J, leaving 16 bases between them. CDR3 amino acids: CASSPTSLETEAFF. The CDR3 DNA reads as TGTGCCAGCAGCCCCACCTCACTAGAAACTGAAGCTTTCTTT.

V is TRBV10-2 and J is TRBJ2-7, with 7 bases lining up with TRBD1. This CDR3 has 14 amino acids. Germline V lookup: CDR1 WSHSY, CDR2 SAAADI. Trimming removed 8 bases from V and 6 bases from J; junction bases left unmatched: 13. Here the CDR3 DNA reads TGCGCCAGCGGATCCCGGGACAGAGGCCTCGAGCAGTACTTC. It translates to CASGSRDRGLEQYF.

The chain couples TRBV5-6 to TRBJ1-2; D not resolved. Trimming cost V 3 bases and J 7 bases, with 10 bases left between them. The germline gives CDR1 SGHDT, CDR2 YYEEEE. The length of the CDR3 is 12 residues. CDR3 loop: CASSYYEFGYTF. In DNA, the CDR3 is TGTGCCAGCAGCTATTATGAGTTTGGCTACACCTTC.

The gene calls are TRBV27 and TRBJ2-1; 8 nucleotides match TRBD2. CDR1 is MNHEY and CDR2 is SMNVEV in the germline V gene (reference sequence). V trimming: 3 bases; J trimming: 3 bases; junction bases outside the gene matches: 22. There are 21 residues in the CDR3. CDR3 in amino acids: CASSFSSGAGVQAYYYNEQFF. The CDR3 DNA is TGTGCCAGCAGTTTTTCGTCGGGAGCGGGAGTTCAGGCCTACTACTACAATGAGCAGTTCTTC.

A note on this clone: At one boundary the junction diverges from the germline segment, which might be a read error. This sequence joins TRBV2 and TRBJ2-5; no clear D gene. Per germline, CDR1 SNHLY and CDR2 FYNNEI. There are 11 residues in the CDR3. CDR3 residues: CASGRQPDLDF. CDR3 sequence (DNA): TGTGCCAGCGGTAGGCAGCCTGACTTGGACTTC.

The V and J genes are TRBV5-1 and TRBJ1-2; TRBD1 matches at 10 bases. Trimming at V came to 3 bases and at J to 2 bases, leaving 1 base not matched to a gene. CDR3 size: 14 residues. CDR1 and CDR2 from the germline V gene are SGHRS and YFSETQ. The CDR3 region is CASSSGQGNYGYTF. The CDR3 DNA reads TGCGCCAGCAGCTCGGGACAGGGGAACTATGGCTACACCTTC.

This chain links TRBV29-1 with TRBJ1-1; D not resolved. The germline V and J ends were trimmed by 3 bases and 0 bases, with 8 bases remaining between them. The CDR3 loop spans 13 amino acids. Germline CDR1 reads SQVTM; CDR2 reads ANQGSEA. CDR3 region: CSVDGQLNTEAFF. The CDR3 DNA reads TGCAGCGTTGATGGGCAATTGAACACTGAAGCTTTCTTT. The full variable domain, its missing parts supplied by reference TRBV29-1 and TRBJ1-1, is SAVISQKPSRDICQRGTSLTIQCQVDSQVTMMFWYRQQPGQSLTLIATANQGSEATYESGFVIDKFPISRPNLTFSTLTVSNMSPEDSSIYLCSVDGQLNTEAFFGQGTRLTVV.

This chain joins TRBV15 and TRBJ1-2, with 7 bases fitting TRBD1. The CDR3 is made up of 15 amino acids. V was clipped by 0 bases and J by 3 bases; unmatched bases: 4. Germline V gives CDR1 LNHNV, CDR2 YYDKDF (reference sequence). The CDR3 here is CATSRDKGAYYGYTF. The CDR3 DNA is TGTGCCACCAGCAGAGATAAGGGGGCATACTATGGCTACACCTTC.

This clone was observed a single time. The rearrangement uses TRBV9 and TRBJ1-3; 7 bases align to TRBD1. This CDR3 spans 17 amino acids. Germline loops: CDR1 SGDLS, CDR2 YYNGEE. Trimming at V came to 0 bases and at J to 2 bases, leaving 8 bases not matched to a gene. As DNA, the CDR3 is TGTGCCAGCAGCGTAGCTCAGGGGGTATTGGCTGGAAACACCATATATTTT. Amino acid sequence: CASSVAQGVLAGNTIYF.

The chain combines TRBV12-5 with TRBJ1-4, with 10 positions matching TRBD1. The CDR3 sequence is 20 residues long. Looked up from germline, CDR1 is LGHNT and CDR2 is FRNRAP. V was pared by 1 base and J by 8 bases, with 19 bases of the junction left unmatched. The CDR3 bases are TGTGCTAGTGGTTTGGCCTGGACAGGGGGAAGTTACCGTCCCGGAGAAAAACTGTTTTTT. Amino acid sequence: CASGLAWTGGSYRPGEKLFF.

V usage is TRBV28 and J usage is TRBJ1-5; TRBD1 is a possible D gene (5 bases). Germline lookup yields CDR1 MDHEN and CDR2 SYDVKM. Trimming stripped 9 bases from V and 7 bases from J, with 19 bases between. The CDR3 loop spans 14 amino acids. The CDR3 region has the DNA TGTGCCAGTACTACGGCGGGGGGAGGGCAGCCCCAGCATTTT. Translation gives CASTTAGGGQPQHF.

This clone came up once. The V gene is TRBV4-3, the J gene TRBJ1-3; D call uncertain. V lost 1 base and J 1 base, leaving 17 bases between the germline ends. The CDR3 loop spans 18 amino acids. Germline V gives CDR1 LGHNA, CDR2 YSLEER. CDR3: CASSQVASLYVSGNTIYF. CDR3 sequence (DNA): TGCGCCAGCAGCCAAGTTGCGAGTCTCTACGTATCTGGAAACACCATATATTTT.

This chain connects TRBV27 to TRBJ2-2; TRBD1 might be the D (5 bases). CDR3 length: 17 amino acids. From germline, CDR1 is MNHEY and CDR2 SMNVEV (reference sequence). The ends were cut back, 2 bases at V and 1 base at J, with 14 bases in the middle. The CDR3 DNA reads TGTGCCAGCAGTTTAAATCTGGCAGGGCGGAACACCGGGGAGCTGTTTTTT. Encoded protein: CASSLNLAGRNTGELFF.

V usage is TRBV12-5 and J usage is TRBJ2-7, with 7 bases aligning to TRBD1. The CDR3 loop spans 14 amino acids. CDR1 and CDR2 (germline): LGHNT, FRNRAP. V lost 1 base and J lost 2; bases outside the gene matches: 2. CDR3 protein: CASGLGTGPYEQYF. The DNA for the CDR3 is TGTGCTAGTGGTTTGGGGACAGGTCCCTACGAGCAGTACTTC.

Of note for this clone: A junction boundary mismatches the germline segment, possibly from a read error. V and J are TRBV7-7 and TRBJ2-3; D not resolved. CDR3 length: 16 residues. CDR1 is SSHAT and CDR2 is FNYEAQ in the germline V gene (reference sequence). CDR3 sequence: CASSLGLGGSTDTQYF. The CDR3, as DNA: TGTGCTAGCAGCTTAGGTCTAGGCGGAAGCACAGATACGCAGTATTTT.

This chain uses TRBV5-4 with TRBJ2-5, with D uncertain. Germline lookup yields CDR1 SGHNT and CDR2 YYREEE (reference sequence). This CDR3 has 11 amino acids. V was shortened by 4 bases and J by 5 bases, with 6 bases between the two germline ends. The DNA of the CDR3 is TGTGCCAGCAGCATGCAGGAGACCCAGTACTTC. Amino acid sequence: CASSMQETQYF.

CDR3 protein: CASSSRTGWGIYGYTF. The DNA for the CDR3 is TGTGCCAGCAGCTCCAGGACAGGGTGGGGAATATATGGCTACACCTTC. The chain joins TRBV7-9 to TRBJ1-2, with 8 bases fitting TRBD1. CDR1 SEHNR and CDR2 FQNEAQ come from the germline V gene (reference sequence). The V segment lost 4 bases and the J segment 5 bases; nucleotides outside the gene matches: 12. The length of the CDR3 is 16 residues.

This chain joins TRBV4-3 and TRBJ2-2; D is possibly TRBD2 (5 bases). This CDR3 has 12 amino acids. V lost 4 bases, J lost 12 bases, and 12 bases lay in between. CDR1 is LGHNA and CDR2 is YSLEER in the germline V gene. This chain's CDR3 is CASSLGESKLFF. The CDR3 nucleotides read TGCGCCAGCAGCCTCGGGGAGTCAAAGCTGTTTTTT.

The chain combines TRBV28 with TRBJ2-1; 7 nucleotides match TRBD2. The CDR3 spans 14 residues. V lost 10 bases to trimming and J lost 4 bases; unmatched junction nucleotides: 10. The germline gives CDR1 MDHEN, CDR2 SYDVKM. Here the CDR3 DNA reads TGTGCCACCAAGGGGCTAGCGGAGTACAATGAGCAGTTCTTC. Protein: CATKGLAEYNEQFF.